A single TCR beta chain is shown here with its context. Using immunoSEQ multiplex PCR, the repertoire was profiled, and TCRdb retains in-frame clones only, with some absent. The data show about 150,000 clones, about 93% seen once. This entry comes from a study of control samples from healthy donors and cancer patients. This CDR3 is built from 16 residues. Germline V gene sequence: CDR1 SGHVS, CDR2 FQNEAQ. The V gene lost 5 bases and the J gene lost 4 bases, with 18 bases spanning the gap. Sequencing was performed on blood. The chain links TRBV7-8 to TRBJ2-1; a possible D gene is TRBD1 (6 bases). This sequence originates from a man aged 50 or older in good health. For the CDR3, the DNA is TGTGCCAGCAGCCGAGGGGGATCTCCTGTGTACAATGAGCAGTTCTTC. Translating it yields CASSRGGSPVYNEQFF. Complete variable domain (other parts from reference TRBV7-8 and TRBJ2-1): GAGVSQSPRYKVAKRGQDVALRCDPISGHVSLFWYQQALGQGPEFLTYFQNEAQLDKSGLPSDRFFAERPEGSVSTLKIQRTQQEDSAVYLCASSRGGSPVYNEQFFGPGTRLTVL.